Presented here are 19 T cell receptor beta chains from one specimen sequenced in a study of blood T cell repertoires in COVID-19. Assay used: immunoSEQ multiplex PCR; TCRdb lists only in-frame clones, some missing. This table has roughly 180,000 clones, 60% to 85% appearing once. Material for sequencing was peripheral blood. The receptors were sampled from a woman aged 50 to 65 with active or convalescent COVID-19.

This chain joins TRBV27 and TRBJ1-6, with 9 bases identical to TRBD1. The V segment lost 6 bases and the J segment 7 bases; nucleotides outside the gene matches: 7. Germline CDR1 is MNHEY and CDR2 is SMNVEV (reference sequence). The CDR3 contains 15 residues. The CDR3 region has the DNA TGTGCCAGCAGATGGGGGACAGGGTTCAATTCACCCCTCCACTTT. This encodes CASRWGTGFNSPLHF.

About this clone itself: One junction end does not reproduce the germline sequence, and a read error may be involved. The CDR3 DNA sequence: TGTGCCAGCAGGGAAGGGACCGTATGGAGGGGTGATGAGCAGTTCTTC. Its translation: CASREGTVWRGDEQFF. This chain links TRBV6-1 with TRBJ2-1; perhaps TRBD2 as D (6 bases). The CDR3 runs 16 residues. Germline V gives CDR1 MNHNS, CDR2 SASEGT.

The chain joins TRBV7-3 to TRBJ1-4; maybe TRBD1 (5 bases). The CDR3 extends over 15 amino acids. The germline gives CDR1 SGHTA, CDR2 FQGTGA. V dropped 3 bases and J dropped 8 bases, with 16 bases sitting between them. The CDR3 bases are TGTGCCAGCAGCTTTGGGGCAGAGGATAGGGAAAAACTGTTTTTT. This translates into CASSFGAEDREKLFF.

The chain joins TRBV28 to TRBJ2-2; TRBD1 might be the D (5 bases). The CDR3 runs 15 residues. Trimming left V 8 bases short and J 0 bases short, with 13 bases between. Germline CDR1 and CDR2: MDHEN and SYDVKM. The CDR3, as DNA: TGTGCCAGCGGGGCCGGGCCCGCGAACACCGGGGAGCTGTTTTTT. Its translation: CASGAGPANTGELFF.

The chain recombines TRBV6-6 with TRBJ1-3; D is unclear. Germline assignment: CDR1 MNHNY and CDR2 SVGAGI (reference sequence). Deletions cut 6 bases from V and 0 bases from J, with 3 bases between. This CDR3 has 12 residues. This chain's CDR3 is CASRASGNTIYF. CDR3 sequence (DNA): TGTGCCAGCAGGGCCTCTGGAAACACCATATATTTT.

V and J are TRBV19 and TRBJ2-1; TRBD1 agrees at 8 bases. This CDR3 is 14 amino acids long. After removal of 9 bases from V and 6 bases from J, the junction contained 10 bases not matched to a gene. CDR1 is LNHDA and CDR2 is SQIVND in the germline V gene (reference sequence). The CDR3 spells CASNGQGDVNEQFF. The DNA for the CDR3 is TGTGCCAGCAATGGACAGGGAGATGTCAATGAGCAGTTCTTC.

CDR3 coding DNA: TGTGCCAGCAGCGCAGGGTACCGCAATGAGCAGTTCTTC. Protein: CASSAGYRNEQFF. The chain employs TRBV2 and TRBJ2-1, with a possible D match to TRBD1 (5 bases). With 6 bases removed from V and 6 bases from J, the gap between germline ends came to 12 bases. Germline CDR1 reads SNHLY; CDR2 reads FYNNEI. The CDR3 runs 13 residues.

The chain uses TRBV7-9 and TRBJ1-3, with D uncertain. V lost 7 bases to trimming and J lost 3 bases, with 13 bases between them. The CDR3 loop spans 14 amino acids. CDR1 is SEHNR and CDR2 is FQNEAQ in the germline V gene (reference sequence). CDR3 sequence: CASNPASVGNTIYF. The CDR3 DNA reads TGTGCCAGCAACCCCGCCTCGGTTGGAAACACCATATATTTT.

Many counts were recorded for this clone. The chain combines TRBV4-3 with TRBJ1-2; maybe TRBD1 (6 bases). V was shortened by 5 bases and J by 4 bases, with 11 bases between the two germline ends. Germline CDR1 LGHNA, CDR2 YSLEER. This CDR3 comprises 13 residues. In nucleotides, the CDR3 is TGCGCCAGCAGCACCGGGACATCCTATGGCTACACCTTC. Its translation: CASSTGTSYGYTF.

The genes are TRBV27 and TRBJ2-3, with TRBD2 matching 7 bases. The germline CDR1 and CDR2 sequences are MNHEY and SMNVEV (reference sequence). This CDR3 region has 14 residues. J lost 4 bases, V lost 2 bases, and 3 bases had no gene match. The chain's CDR3 is CASSLQGGPDTQYF. DNA for the CDR3: TGTGCCAGCAGTTTACAGGGAGGGCCAGATACGCAGTATTTT.

The CDR3 sequence: CASSPRQDGGTEAFF. The CDR3 bases are TGTGCCAGCAGCCCCCGACAGGACGGCGGCACTGAAGCTTTCTTT. The V call is TRBV9, the J call TRBJ1-1; a possible D gene is TRBD1 (6 bases). Germline-derived CDR1 and CDR2 are SGDLS and YYNGEE. This CDR3 has 15 residues. Trimming removed 4 bases from V and 4 bases from J, with 17 bases in between.

V is TRBV14 and J is TRBJ1-2; D unresolved. V was pared by 0 bases and J by 3 bases, with 8 bases between. The CDR3 contains 14 residues. CDR1 is SGHDN, CDR2 FVKESK, per germline. CDR3 in amino acids: CASSQEWADYGYTF. The DNA for the CDR3 is TGTGCCAGCAGCCAAGAGTGGGCAGACTATGGCTACACCTTC.

This rearrangement joins TRBV5-1 to TRBJ1-1; D perhaps matches TRBD1 (5 bases). Trimming took 4 bases from V and 7 from J, leaving 20 bases between them. Germline values: CDR1 SGHRS, CDR2 YFSETQ. CDR3 length: 15 residues. The CDR3 reads CASSLSGRPGGEAFF. CDR3 bases: TGCGCCAGCAGCCTATCTGGACGCCCGGGGGGTGAAGCTTTCTTT.

The rearrangement links TRBV29-1 to TRBJ1-2; possibly TRBD1 for D (5 bases). The CDR3 has 11 residues. The germline gives CDR1 SQVTM, CDR2 ANQGSEA. CDR3 bases: TGCGCCGGAGGGGTCGCGGGGGGCTACACCTTC. Its translation is CAGGVAGGYTF.

The gene calls are TRBV6-5 and TRBJ1-4; 8 bases are shared with TRBD1. The CDR3 sequence is 14 residues long. Germline V gives CDR1 MNHEY, CDR2 SVGAGI. V trimming: 8 bases; J trimming: 6 bases; junction bases outside the gene matches: 8. CDR3: CASVSGQGYEKLFF. As DNA, the CDR3 is TGTGCCAGCGTTTCTGGACAGGGTTATGAAAAACTGTTTTTT.

The chain is built from TRBV2 and TRBJ1-1, with 8 bases aligning to TRBD1. CDR3 length equals 13 residues. Germline lookup yields CDR1 SNHLY and CDR2 FYNNEI. The trim removed 8 bases at V and 8 bases at J, leaving 10 bases unmatched. CDR3 region: CASDRTGNSEAFF. CDR3 coding DNA: TGTGCCAGCGACAGGACAGGGAATTCCGAAGCTTTCTTT.

V is TRBV5-5 and J is TRBJ1-1; TRBD1 is a possible D gene (6 bases). CDR1 SGHKS and CDR2 YYEKEE come from the germline V gene (reference sequence). There are 14 residues in the CDR3. Trimming pared 4 bases from V and 1 base from J, leaving 11 bases between. Here the CDR3 DNA reads TGTGCCAGCAGCCGGCAGGGGCGGAACACTGAAGCTTTCTTT. It translates to CASSRQGRNTEAFF.

The chain combines TRBV6-2 or TRBV6-3 with TRBJ2-6; the D is unclear. In germline, CDR1 is MNHEY, CDR2 SVGEGT. V dropped 0 bases and J dropped 2 bases, with 5 bases sitting between them. This CDR3 has 15 amino acids. In nucleotides, the CDR3 is TGTGCCAGCAGTTACTCGGCAGCTGGGGCCAACGTCCTGACTTTC. It translates to CASSYSAAGANVLTF.

V gene TRBV30 combines with J gene TRBJ1-5; the D gene is possibly TRBD1 (5 bases). CDR3 length equals 13 residues. CDR1 GTSNPN and CDR2 SVGIG come from the germline V gene (reference sequence). Trimming pared 2 bases from V and 6 bases from J, leaving 11 bases between. The CDR3 reads CAWSSGDSQPQHF. CDR3 DNA: TGTGCCTGGAGTTCGGGCGACAGTCAGCCCCAGCATTTT.